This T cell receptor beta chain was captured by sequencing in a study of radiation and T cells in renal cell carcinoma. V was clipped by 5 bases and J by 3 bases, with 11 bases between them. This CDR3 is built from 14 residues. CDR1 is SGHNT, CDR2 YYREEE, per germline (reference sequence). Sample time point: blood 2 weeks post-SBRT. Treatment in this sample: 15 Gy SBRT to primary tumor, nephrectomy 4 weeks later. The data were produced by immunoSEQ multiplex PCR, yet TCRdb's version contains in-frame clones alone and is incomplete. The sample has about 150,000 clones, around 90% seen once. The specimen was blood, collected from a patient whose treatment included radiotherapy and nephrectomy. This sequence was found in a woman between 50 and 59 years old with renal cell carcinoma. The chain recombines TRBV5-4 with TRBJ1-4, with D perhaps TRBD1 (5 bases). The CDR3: CASSRDAANEKLFF. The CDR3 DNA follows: TGTGCCAGCAGTCGGGACGCGGCTAATGAAAAACTGTTTTTT.